The subject of this entry is one T cell receptor (beta chain). This clone was seen a single time. Its antigen is currently not known. Base-call qualities are not available, and no considerably larger clone is one nucleotide away. The record originates from a study of control samples from healthy donors and cancer patients (dated by TCRdb to 2020 to 2022). The germline V and J ends show losses of 6 bases and 0 bases respectively, and no gene match explains 10 bases of the junction. The CDR3 starts with the cysteine, ends with the phenylalanine, and has 16 residues. Left in the record is the CDR3 DNA by itself, 48 bases read in frame from the first base. CDR1 and CDR2 (MDHEN, SYDVKM) derive from the germline V gene. Libraries were prepared through the immunoSEQ multiplex PCR assay. Sourced from immuneACCESS, this table was stored by TCRdb with only in-frame sequences that have V and J called. A share of the clones is absent; for the studies checked, an unresolved V gene accounts for under half, and the remainder has no known explanation. The sample data list about 51,000 clones, and 88% of these were observed just once. The biggest ten clones account for roughly 42% of the sample.

This sequence uses TRBV28 and TRBJ2-7; 8 bases in the middle match TRBD2. Sequences were obtained from PBMCs. The receptor was isolated from a middle-aged man with head and neck cancer. The CDR3 protein: CASSNGGLAGSYEQYF. DNA sequence: TGTGCCAGCAGCAATGGGGGGCTAGCGGGCTCCTACGAGCAGTACTTC.